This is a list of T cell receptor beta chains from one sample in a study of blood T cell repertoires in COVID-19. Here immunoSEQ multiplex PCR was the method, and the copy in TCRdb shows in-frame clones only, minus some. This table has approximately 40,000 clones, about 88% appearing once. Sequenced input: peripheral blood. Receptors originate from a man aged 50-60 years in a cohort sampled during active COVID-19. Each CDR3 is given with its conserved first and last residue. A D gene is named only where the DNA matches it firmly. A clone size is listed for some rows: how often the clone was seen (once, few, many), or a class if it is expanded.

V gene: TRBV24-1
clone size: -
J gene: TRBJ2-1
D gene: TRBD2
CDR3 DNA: TGTGCCACCAGTGTCCACACTAGCGGGAGTTCCAATGAGCAGTTCTTC
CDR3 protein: CATSVHTSGSSNEQFF

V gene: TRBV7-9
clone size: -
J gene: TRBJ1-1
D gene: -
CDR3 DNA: TGTGCCAGCAGCTTACCAGGGATGGCCGCTGAAGCTTTCTTT
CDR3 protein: CASSLPGMAAEAFF

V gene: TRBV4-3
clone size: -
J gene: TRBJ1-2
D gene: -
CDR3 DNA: TGCGCCAGCAGCCAAGATCGGCGGGCCTATGGCTACACCTTC
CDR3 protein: CASSQDRRAYGYTF

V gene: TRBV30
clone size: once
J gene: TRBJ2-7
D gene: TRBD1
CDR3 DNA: TGTGCCTGGAGTGTAGGACAGGGTGCCTACGAGCAGTACTTC
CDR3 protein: CAWSVGQGAYEQYF

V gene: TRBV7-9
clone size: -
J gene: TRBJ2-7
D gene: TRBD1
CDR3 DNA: TGTGCCAGCAGCCCCTTTGGGACAGGGTTATCCTACGAGCAGTACTTC
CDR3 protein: CASSPFGTGLSYEQYF

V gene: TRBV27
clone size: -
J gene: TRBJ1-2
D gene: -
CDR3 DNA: TGTGCCAGCCCAGACAAGGGAGTTGATGGCTACACCTTC
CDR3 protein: CASPDKGVDGYTF

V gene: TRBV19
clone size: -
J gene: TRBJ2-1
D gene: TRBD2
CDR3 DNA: TGTGCCAGTAGTATAGAAACCCCCACTAGCGGGGTTGGCGATGAGCAGTTCTTC
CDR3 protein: CASSIETPTSGVGDEQFF

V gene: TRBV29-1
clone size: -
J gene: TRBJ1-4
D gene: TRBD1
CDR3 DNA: TGCAGCGTTGAAGACACAGGGGAGGCTAATGAAAAACTGTTTTTT
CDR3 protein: CSVEDTGEANEKLFF

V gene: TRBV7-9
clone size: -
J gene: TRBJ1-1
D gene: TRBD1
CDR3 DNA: TGTGCCAGCAGCTTAGCGCAGGGACAGTTCACTGAAGCTTTCTTT
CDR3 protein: CASSLAQGQFTEAFF

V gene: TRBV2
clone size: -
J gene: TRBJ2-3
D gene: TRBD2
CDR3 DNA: TGTGCCAGCAGTGAAATCCCTAGCGGGGGGTTAGGTACGCAGTATTTT
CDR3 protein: CASSEIPSGGLGTQYF

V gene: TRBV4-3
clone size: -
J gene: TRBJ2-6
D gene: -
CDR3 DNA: TGCGCCAGCAGCGCGGGTGGGCTCTCTGGGGCCAACGTCCTGACTTTC
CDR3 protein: CASSAGGLSGANVLTF

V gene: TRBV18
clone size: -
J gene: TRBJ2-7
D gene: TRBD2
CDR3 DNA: TGTGCCAGCTCACACCTTGGGGGACTAGCGGGGGGTCCGACCGGGCGGTACTTC
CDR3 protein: CASSHLGGLAGGPTGRYF

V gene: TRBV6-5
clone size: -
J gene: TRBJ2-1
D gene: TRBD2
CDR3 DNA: TGTGCCAGCAGTTATCGGGGGGACGAGCAGTTCTTC
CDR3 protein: CASSYRGDEQFF

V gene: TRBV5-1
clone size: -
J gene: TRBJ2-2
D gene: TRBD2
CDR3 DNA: TGCGCCAGCAGAGACGGGAGGATCACCGGGGAGCTGTTTTTT
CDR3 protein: CASRDGRITGELFF

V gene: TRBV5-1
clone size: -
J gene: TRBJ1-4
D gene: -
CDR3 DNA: TGCGCCAGCAGCCCGGCGGGACCTAATGAAAAACTGTTTTTT
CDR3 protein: CASSPAGPNEKLFF

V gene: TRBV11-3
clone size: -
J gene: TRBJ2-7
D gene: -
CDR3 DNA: TGTGCCAGCAGGGGAGGAGCCAACTACGAGCAGTACTTC
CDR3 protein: CASRGGANYEQYF